This TCR beta chain was sequenced during a study of blood T cell repertoires in COVID-19. The wider study: Whether acute or convalescent, the COVID-19 samples came from the United States, Italy and Spain. T cells, B-cell-depleted T cells, or PBMCs provided the cDNA or gDNA that served as material.

This CDR3 contains 13 residues. Germline V CDR1 and CDR2: MNHEY, SMNVEV (reference sequence). V lost 3 bases and J lost 9, with 12 bases in between. Study processing details: Nucleated cell counts were estimated from reference gene primer amplification. The table came from immunoSEQ multiplex PCR; TCRdb's copy has only in-frame clones and leaves some out. For V, J and clone size, that table is used; D and trimming come from the DNA. The table shows 200,000 to 300,000 clones, with about four fifths occurring only once. The chain has TRBV27 and TRBJ1-5; a weak D match, TRBD1 (5 bases). The specimen sequenced was peripheral blood. The source of this sequence is a man aged 45-65 years with acute or convalescent COVID-19. CDR3 DNA sequence: TGTGCCAGCAGTTTGGGGGGGTGGGGGCCCCAGCATTTT. Translating it yields CASSLGGWGPQHF.